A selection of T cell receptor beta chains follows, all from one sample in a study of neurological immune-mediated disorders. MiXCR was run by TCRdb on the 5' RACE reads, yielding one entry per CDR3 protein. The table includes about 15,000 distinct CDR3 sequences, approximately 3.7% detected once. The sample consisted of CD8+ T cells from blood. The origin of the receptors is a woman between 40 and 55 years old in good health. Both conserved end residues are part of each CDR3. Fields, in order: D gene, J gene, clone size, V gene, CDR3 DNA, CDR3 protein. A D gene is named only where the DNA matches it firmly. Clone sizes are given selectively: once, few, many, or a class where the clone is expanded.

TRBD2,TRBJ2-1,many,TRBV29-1,TGCAGCGTTGTCGGAACTAGCGGGAGAGGCTTAGAGAATGAGCAGTTCTTC,CSVVGTSGRGLENEQFF
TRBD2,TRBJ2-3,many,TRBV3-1,TGTGCCAGCAGCCAAGAGGGGTGGAGCGGGAGGACAGATACGCAGTATTTT,CASSQEGWSGRTDTQYF
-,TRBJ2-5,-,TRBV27,TGTGCCAGCAGTAAAGAGGGAAATACGTGGGAGACACAGTACTTC,CASSKEGNTWETQYF
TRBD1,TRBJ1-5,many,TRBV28,TGTGCCAGCAGTCCCCCCGGGACAGACCTTAGCAATCAGCCCCAGCATTTT,CASSPPGTDLSNQPQHF
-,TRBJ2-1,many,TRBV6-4,TGTGCCAGCAGTGTTGGCGGGACGGAGTACAATGAGCAGTTCTTC,CASSVGGTEYNEQFF
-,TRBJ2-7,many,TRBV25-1,TGTGCCAGCAGTGAGGCTGATAGCTCCTACGAGCAGTACTTC,CASSEADSSYEQYF
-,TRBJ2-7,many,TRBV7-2,TGTGCCAGCAGCTTAGCGCCAGGGTGGGAGCAGTACTTC,CASSLAPGWEQYF
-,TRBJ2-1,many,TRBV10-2,TGCGCCAGCAGTGAGTCGGGGGCCCAGGAGCAGTTCTTC,CASSESGAQEQFF
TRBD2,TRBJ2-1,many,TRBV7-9,TGTGCCAGCAGCTCCCCCTCGTCTGCGGGAGGATTCAATGAGCAGTTCTTC,CASSSPSSAGGFNEQFF
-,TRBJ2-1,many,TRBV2,TGTGCCAGCAGTGGTTCGGTGTTGGATTGGAATGAGCAGTTCTTC,CASSGSVLDWNEQFF
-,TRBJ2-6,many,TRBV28,TGTGCCAGCAGTTTGGGGAGTATCTCTGGGGCCAACGTCCTGACTTTC,CASSLGSISGANVLTF
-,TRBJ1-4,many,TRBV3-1,TGTGCCAGCAGCCAAGATAAGGGGAAGGAGGGTGAAAAACTGTTTTTT,CASSQDKGKEGEKLFF
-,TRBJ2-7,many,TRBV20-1,TGCAGTGCTAGATACAGTTCCTACGAGCAGTACTTC,CSARYSSYEQYF
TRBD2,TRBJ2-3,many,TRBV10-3,TGTGCCATCAGTGAGGTCGGGGGACTAGCGGGAGTAGAAGATACGCAGTATTTT,CAISEVGGLAGVEDTQYF
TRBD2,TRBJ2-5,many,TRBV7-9,TGTGCCAGCAGCTTATTGGGCGGGAGGACCCAAGAGACCCAGTACTTC,CASSLLGGRTQETQYF
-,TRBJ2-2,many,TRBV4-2,TGTGCCAGCAGCCAAGATGCCCAGGGTCGCACCGGGGAGCTGTTTTTT,CASSQDAQGRTGELFF
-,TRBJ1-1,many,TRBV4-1,TGCGCCAGCAGCCAAGCGCTGGAAAGTACTGAAGCTTTCTTT,CASSQALESTEAFF
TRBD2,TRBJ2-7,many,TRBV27,TGTGCCAGCAGTTTATCGTTTGGCGCGGGAGGATCCGAGCAGTACTTC,CASSLSFGAGGSEQYF
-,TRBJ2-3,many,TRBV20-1,TGCAGTGCTAGATGGGCTAGACCCACAGATACGCAGTATTTT,CSARWARPTDTQYF
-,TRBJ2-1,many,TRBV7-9,TGTGCCAGCAGCTTTAGGGACACCTACAATGAGCAGTTCTTC,CASSFRDTYNEQFF
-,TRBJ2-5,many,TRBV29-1,TGCAGCGTTGTCCACAGTGCAGAGACCCAGTACTTC,CSVVHSAETQYF
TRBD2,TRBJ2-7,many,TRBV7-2,TGTGCCAGCAGCTTGGCATGGACTAGCGGCTACGAGCAGTACTTC,CASSLAWTSGYEQYF
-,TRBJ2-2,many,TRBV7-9,TGTGCCAGCAGCTTAGAACGCCAGAACACCGGGGAGCTGTTTTTT,CASSLERQNTGELFF
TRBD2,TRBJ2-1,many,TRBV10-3,TGTGCCATCAGCGCACTAGCGGGAGTGGAAAAGGTTTGGGGTGAGCAGTTCTTC,CAISALAGVEKVWGEQFF
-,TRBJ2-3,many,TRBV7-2,TGTGCCAGCAGCCAGCTCTGGGGCCCTGTGGCGCAGTATTTT,CASSQLWGPVAQYF
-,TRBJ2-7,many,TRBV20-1,TGCAGTGCTAGACGGGGCGGTGGGAGTAGTTACGAGCAGTACTTC,CSARRGGGSSYEQYF
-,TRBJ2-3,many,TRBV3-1,TGTGCCAGCAGCCATGACGTGGGCAGGAAGCCCACAGATACGCAGTATTTT,CASSHDVGRKPTDTQYF
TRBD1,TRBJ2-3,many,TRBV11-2,TGTGCCAGCAGCGGATCCAGGGGGCTCGCAGATACGCAGTATTTT,CASSGSRGLADTQYF
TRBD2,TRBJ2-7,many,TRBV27,TGTGCCAGCAGTTCTCCAACTAGCGGGAAGAACTACGAGCAGTACTTC,CASSSPTSGKNYEQYF
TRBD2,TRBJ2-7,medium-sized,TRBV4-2,TGTGCCAGCAGCCAAGATAGCGGGAGCTCCTACGAGCAGTACTTC,CASSQDSGSSYEQYF
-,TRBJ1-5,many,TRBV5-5,TGTGCCAGCAGCTTGTCCGGGAGAGATCAGCCCCAGCATTTT,CASSLSGRDQPQHF
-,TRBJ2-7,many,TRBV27,TGTGCCAGCAGAGGAGGGGGGAGTAGCAACGAGCAGTACTTC,CASRGGGSSNEQYF
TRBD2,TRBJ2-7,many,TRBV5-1,TGCGCCAGCAGCTTCAGGCGGGAGGACTCCTACGAGCAGTACTTC,CASSFRREDSYEQYF
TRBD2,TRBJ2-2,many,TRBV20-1,TGCAGTGCTTGGGACTACAACACCGGGGAGCTGTTTTTT,CSAWDYNTGELFF
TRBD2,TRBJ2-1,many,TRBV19,TGTGCCAGTAGTAAGACTAGCGGGTACAATGAGCAGTTCTTC,CASSKTSGYNEQFF
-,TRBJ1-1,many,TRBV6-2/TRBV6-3,TGTGCCAGCAGTGGGCGAACAGTATTGAACACTGAAGCTTTCTTT,CASSGRTVLNTEAFF
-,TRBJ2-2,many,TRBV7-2,TGTGCCAGCAGCTTGACAGGGAACACCGGGGAGCTGTTTTTT,CASSLTGNTGELFF
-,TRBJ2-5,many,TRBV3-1,TGTGCCAGCAGCCCAGTTGGGGGAGCGGTGAAAGAGACCCAGTACTTC,CASSPVGGAVKETQYF
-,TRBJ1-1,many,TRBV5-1,TGCGCCAGCAGCCTGACGGGCATGAACACTGAAGCTTTCTTT,CASSLTGMNTEAFF
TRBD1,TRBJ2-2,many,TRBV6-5,TGTGCCAGCAGAAACCTCTCACAGGGGGTTCGCACCGGGGAGCTGTTTTTT,CASRNLSQGVRTGELFF
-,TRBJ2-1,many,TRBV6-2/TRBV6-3,TGTGCCAGCAGTTATAAATCGGGATCCTACAATGAGCAGTTCTTC,CASSYKSGSYNEQFF
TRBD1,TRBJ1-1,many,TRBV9,TGTGCCAGCAGCACCCACGGACAGGGGGGGAAAACTGAAGCTTTCTTT,CASSTHGQGGKTEAFF
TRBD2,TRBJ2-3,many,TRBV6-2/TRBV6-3,TGTGCCAGCAGTTGGAACAGGGAACCAGACAGCGGGAGGCCAGATACGCAGTATTTT,CASSWNREPDSGRPDTQYF
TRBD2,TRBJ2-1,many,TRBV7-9,TGTGCCAGCAGCTTAGCCGACGCGGGAGGGTTAGATGAGCAGTTCTTC,CASSLADAGGLDEQFF
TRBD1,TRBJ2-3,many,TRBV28,TGTGCCAGCAGTGGCTGGGACAGGGCCCGGGGGGATACGCAGTATTTT,CASSGWDRARGDTQYF